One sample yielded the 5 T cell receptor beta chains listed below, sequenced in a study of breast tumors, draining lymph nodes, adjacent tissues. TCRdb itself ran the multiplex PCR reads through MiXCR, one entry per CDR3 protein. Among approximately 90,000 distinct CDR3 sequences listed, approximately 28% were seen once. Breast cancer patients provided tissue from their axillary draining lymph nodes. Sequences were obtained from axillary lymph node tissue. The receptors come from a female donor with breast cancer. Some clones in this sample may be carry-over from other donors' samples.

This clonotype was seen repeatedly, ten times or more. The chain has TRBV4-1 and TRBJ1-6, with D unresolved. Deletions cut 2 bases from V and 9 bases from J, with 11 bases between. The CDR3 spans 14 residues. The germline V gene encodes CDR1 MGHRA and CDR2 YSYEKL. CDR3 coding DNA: TGCGCCAGCAGCCAAAGAACTTCGGGTTCACCCCTCCACTTT. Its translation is CASSQRTSGSPLHF.

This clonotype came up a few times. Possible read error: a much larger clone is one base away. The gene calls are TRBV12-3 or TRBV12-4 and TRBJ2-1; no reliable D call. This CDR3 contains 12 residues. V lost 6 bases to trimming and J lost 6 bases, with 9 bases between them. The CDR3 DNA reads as TGTGCCAGCAGCCACGACCCCAATGAGCAGTTCTTC. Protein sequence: CASSHDPNEQFF.

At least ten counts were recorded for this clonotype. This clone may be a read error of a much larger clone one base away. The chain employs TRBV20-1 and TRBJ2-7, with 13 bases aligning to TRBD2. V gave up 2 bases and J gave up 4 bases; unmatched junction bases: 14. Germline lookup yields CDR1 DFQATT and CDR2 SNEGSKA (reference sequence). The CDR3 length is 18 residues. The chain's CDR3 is CSARRGTSGTGGWYEQYF. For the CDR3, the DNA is TGCAGTGCTAGAAGGGGGACTAGCGGGACAGGGGGGTGGTACGAGCAGTACTTC.

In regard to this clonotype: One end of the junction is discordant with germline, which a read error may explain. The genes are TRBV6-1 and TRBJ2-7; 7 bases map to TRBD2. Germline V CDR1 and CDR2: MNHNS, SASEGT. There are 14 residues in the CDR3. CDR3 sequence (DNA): TGTGCCAGCAGTCAGCGGGAAGTCTCCTACGAGCAGCACTTC. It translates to CASSQREVSYEQHF.

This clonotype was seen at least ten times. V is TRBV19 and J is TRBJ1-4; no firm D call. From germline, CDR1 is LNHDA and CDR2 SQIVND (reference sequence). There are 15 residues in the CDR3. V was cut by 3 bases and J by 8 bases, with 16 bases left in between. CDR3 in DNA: TGTGCCAGTAGTATGGGGAGATTGGGGAAAGAAAAACTGTTTTTT. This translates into CASSMGRLGKEKLFF.